The 20 T cell receptor beta chains listed next were all sequenced from one sample in a study of T-cell reconstitution after alpha-beta-depleted transplantation in children. For TCRbeta, the library was prepared with unique molecular identifiers. TCRdb reanalysed the PCR reads using MiXCR and keeps one entry per CDR3 protein. Here the sample spans approximately 520,000 distinct CDR3 sequences, about an eighth being singletons. The sample in question was PBMCs, mostly from graft donor cells, obtained 180 days after TCRalphabeta/CD19-depleted stem cell transplant. The receptors were sampled from a female patient under 10 years old who had a stem cell transplant for aplastic anemia, so the T cells may come from the graft donor.

This clonotype showed up just a few times. The rearrangement links TRBV12-3 or TRBV12-4 to TRBJ2-5, with D uncertain. Between the trimmed V and J ends, which lost 6 bases and 5 bases, there was a span of 16 bases. The CDR3 runs 14 residues. CDR3 protein: CASRGWAPWETQYF. The CDR3, as DNA: TGTGCCAGCAGGGGCTGGGCACCCTGGGAGACCCAGTACTTC.

This chain links TRBV28 with TRBJ2-7; no clear D. Germline lookup yields CDR1 MDHEN and CDR2 SYDVKM. The ends were cut back, 5 bases at V and 2 bases at J, with 19 bases in the middle. This CDR3 has 16 amino acids. CDR3 nucleotides: TGTGCCAGCAGTCCCAATAACTCATTAAGGACCTACGAGCAGTACTTC. It translates to CASSPNNSLRTYEQYF.

This clonotype appeared many times. The chain recombines TRBV4-2 with TRBJ1-4, with D hard to call. This CDR3 contains 14 residues. Germline V gene data show CDR1 as LGHNA and CDR2 as YNFKEQ. Trimming took 4 bases from V and 6 from J, leaving 12 bases between them. Here the CDR3 DNA reads TGTGCCAGCAGCCTAAACACACGCGATGAAAAACTGTTTTTT. It encodes CASSLNTRDEKLFF.

This rearrangement joins TRBV20-1 to TRBJ2-3, with 7 bases fitting TRBD1. The CDR3 runs 13 residues. The ends lost 5 bases at V and 0 bases at J; junction bases unmatched: 2. Germline V CDR1 and CDR2: DFQATT, SNEGSKA (reference sequence). For the CDR3, the DNA is TGCAGTGCTCCAGGGGGTAGCACAGATACGCAGTATTTT. It is translated as CSAPGGSTDTQYF.

CDR3 nucleotide sequence: TGTGCCACCACCCTTCGCCTGACGGGACGGGACACCATATATTTT. Protein sequence: CATTLRLTGRDTIYF. This chain uses TRBV28 with TRBJ1-3; tentative D call: TRBD1 (5 bases). The germline gives CDR1 MDHEN, CDR2 SYDVKM. The CDR3 has 15 residues. V was pared by 10 bases and J by 8 bases, with 24 bases between. Combining the CDR3 with reference TRBV28 and TRBJ1-3 gives the whole variable domain DVKVTQSSRYLVKRTGEKVFLECVQDMDHENMFWYRQDPGLGLRLIYFSYDVKMKEKGDIPEGYSVSREKKERFSLILESASTNQTSMYLCATTLRLTGRDTIYFGEGSWLTVV.

A word on this clonotype: This sequence may be a read error, since a much larger clone differs from it by one base. V is TRBV5-6 and J is TRBJ2-7; D call uncertain. Trimming took 2 bases from V and 2 from J, leaving 14 bases between them. CDR1 is SGHDT, CDR2 YYEEEE, per germline. This CDR3 spans 15 amino acids. CDR3: CASSFTCTGPYEQYF. The CDR3, as DNA: TGTGCCAGCAGCTTTACATGCACGGGCCCCTACGAGCAGTACTTC.

There are a few counts of this clonotype. V gene TRBV6-2 or TRBV6-3 combines with J gene TRBJ2-3; 15 nucleotides align to TRBD2. Losses at the gene ends were 0 bases for V and 5 bases for J; bases not matched to a gene: 12. CDR3 size: 20 residues. Germline V gene lookup returns CDR1 MNHEY and CDR2 SVGEGT. As DNA, the CDR3 is TGTGCCAGCAGTTACTCGACCGTCGGACTAGCGGGAGGGCCGGAAGATACGCAGTATTTT. It is translated as CASSYSTVGLAGGPEDTQYF.

The sample holds a few counts of this clonotype. This chain connects TRBV7-2 to TRBJ1-4; D possibly corresponds to TRBD1 (6 bases). The CDR3 is 16 residues long. Per germline, CDR1 SGHTA and CDR2 FQGNSA. V was clipped by 2 bases and J by 2 bases, with 12 bases between them. As DNA, the CDR3 is TGTGCCAGCAGCTTAAAGGGGCAGGGGACTAATGAAAAACTGTTTTTT. Its protein is CASSLKGQGTNEKLFF.

This chain connects TRBV18 to TRBJ1-5, with D possibly TRBD1 on 6 matching bases. The CDR3 is 17 amino acids. Per the germline V gene, CDR1 is KGHSH and CDR2 is LQKENI. V lost 5 bases and J 0 bases, leaving 17 bases between the germline ends. CDR3 nucleotides: TGTGCCAGCTCATCCTACACGGGACATTCTAGCAATCAGCCCCAGCATTTT. Translating gives CASSSYTGHSSNQPQHF.

This clonotype has only a few counts. The chain recombines TRBV14 with TRBJ2-5, with a weak D call TRBD2 (6 bases). V lost 3 bases to trimming and J lost 5 bases, with 13 bases between them. This CDR3 spans 14 amino acids. Germline CDR1 is SGHDN and CDR2 is FVKESK. CDR3 coding DNA: TGTGCCAGCAGCCACCGGGACTCTGGGGAGACCCAGTACTTC. Its protein product is CASSHRDSGETQYF.

In its sample, this clonotype was seen a few times. V gene TRBV5-6 combines with J gene TRBJ2-3; the match to TRBD2 covers 8 bases. CDR1 SGHDT and CDR2 YYEEEE come from the germline V gene. Trimming took 4 bases from V and 5 from J; bases not matched to a gene: 12. The CDR3 totals 16 residues. This CDR3 is CASSTAGARSVDTQYF. Here the CDR3 DNA reads TGTGCCAGCAGCACAGCGGGAGCCCGGTCGGTAGATACGCAGTATTTT.

This clonotype was recorded a few times. The J gene is TRBJ2-7, the V gene TRBV21-1; the tabulated D call, TRBD1, remains unverified against the DNA. TRBV21-1 is a known pseudogene. This CDR3 spans 17 amino acids. In nucleotides, the CDR3 is TGTGCCAGCAGCAAAAAGGTAGGCGGGACAGGGGATCGCGAGCAGTACGTC. It translates to CASSKKVGGTGDREQYV.

The chain carries TRBV12-3 or TRBV12-4 and TRBJ2-3, with 12 bases fitting TRBD2. The length of the CDR3 is 17 residues. V lost 6 bases and J lost 0; bases outside the gene matches: 7. DNA of the CDR3: TGTGCCAGCAGCTTGACTAGCGGGGGCCTGAGCACAGATACGCAGTATTTT. It specifies CASSLTSGGLSTDTQYF.

Only a few counts were recorded for this clonotype. The chain carries TRBV6-1 and TRBJ2-7; the D gene is possibly TRBD2 (6 bases). V lost 4 bases and J 3 bases, leaving 13 bases between the germline ends. CDR1 and CDR2 (germline): MNHNS, SASEGT. The CDR3 spans 14 residues. CDR3 sequence: CASSGRDFYYEQYF. Written as DNA, the CDR3 is TGTGCCAGCAGTGGACGGGACTTCTACTACGAGCAGTACTTC.

This clonotype was counted many times. V is TRBV5-6 and J is TRBJ2-6, with D uncertain. The CDR3 runs 17 residues. V lost 0 bases and J 0 bases, leaving 10 bases between the germline ends. Germline V gene lookup returns CDR1 SGHDT and CDR2 YYEEEE. Here the CDR3 DNA reads TGTGCCAGCAGCTTGGAGCACAGTAGCTCTGGGGCCAACGTCCTGACTTTC. Its translation is CASSLEHSSSGANVLTF. The variable domain in full, with the rest retrieved from reference TRBV5-6 and TRBJ2-6, is DAGVTQSPTHLIKTRGQQVTLRCSPKSGHDTVSWYQQALGQGPQFIFQYYEEEERQRGNFPDRFSGHQFPNYSSELNVNALLLGDSALYLCASSLEHSSSGANVLTFGAGSRLTVL.

This clonotype was counted ten times or more. The chain has TRBV28 and TRBJ2-5; D ambiguous. Germline lookup yields CDR1 MDHEN and CDR2 SYDVKM. The length of the CDR3 is 15 residues. The V end lost 3 bases, the J end lost 0 bases, and 11 bases lay between the germline ends. The CDR3 loop reads CASSLWAADQETQYF. DNA for the CDR3: TGTGCCAGCAGTTTGTGGGCAGCCGACCAAGAGACCCAGTACTTC.

This clonotype was detected only a few times. The chain couples TRBV13 to TRBJ2-7; 11 positions agree with TRBD2. Germline-derived CDR1 and CDR2 are PRHDT and FYEKMQ (reference sequence). The CDR3 spans 16 residues. J was trimmed by 4 bases and V by 5 bases; bases with no gene match: 10. CDR3 region: CASSPRVSGRAYEQYF. In nucleotides, the CDR3 is TGTGCCAGCAGCCCTCGGGTTAGCGGGAGGGCTTACGAGCAGTACTTC.

This clonotype has only a few counts. The rearrangement joins TRBV7-9 to TRBJ1-4, with D uncertain. Germline assignment: CDR1 SEHNR and CDR2 FQNEAQ (reference sequence). V was trimmed by 8 bases and J by 8 bases, leaving 15 bases between them. This CDR3 is 13 amino acids long. Here the CDR3 DNA reads TGTGCCAGCGACCGTTTGGGTAAAGAAAAACTGTTTTTT. Its protein is CASDRLGKEKLFF. The complete variable domain, with remaining parts taken from reference TRBV7-9 and TRBJ1-4, reads DTGVSQNPRHKITKRGQNVTFRCDPISEHNRLYWYRQTLGQGPEFLTYFQNEAQLEKSRLLSDRFSAERPKGSFSTLEIQRTEQGDSAMYLCASDRLGKEKLFFGSGTQLSVL.

This clonotype was seen a few times. The J gene is TRBJ2-1, the V gene TRBV20-1; tentatively, D is TRBD2 (7 bases). The germline V gene has CDR1 DFQATT and CDR2 SNEGSKA (reference sequence). Trimming took off 5 bases at V and 4 bases at J, with 18 bases between the two ends. The CDR3 has 15 amino acids. CDR3 nucleotide sequence: TGCAGTGCTGGGTCTTCAAGGGGGGGTTACAATGAGCAGTTCTTC. Translating it yields CSAGSSRGGYNEQFF.

This clonotype was detected only a few times. The chain uses TRBV29-1 and TRBJ2-7; perhaps TRBD1 as D (6 bases). The V end was cut by 0 bases, the J end by 3 bases, with 21 bases between. Per germline, CDR1 SQVTM and CDR2 ANQGSEA. The CDR3 length is 17 residues. For the CDR3, the DNA is TGCAGCGTTGAAGACCGGCCCCAGGGGTCGTCTTTCTACGAGCAGTACTTC. Amino acid sequence: CSVEDRPQGSSFYEQYF.